These 19 T cell receptor beta chains were all obtained from the same sample, sequenced in a study of blood T cell repertoires in COVID-19. Sequencing was performed with immunoSEQ multiplex PCR; in TCRdb, only in-frame clones are kept and a portion is missing. Altogether 300,000 to 400,000 clones are present, 80% to 90% being singletons, with the ten largest covering 1%. The sequenced material came from peripheral blood. These receptors were taken from a middle-aged man with active or convalescent COVID-19.

The chain combines TRBV28 with TRBJ1-6; no firm D call. There are 14 residues in the CDR3. Germline V gene lookup returns CDR1 MDHEN and CDR2 SYDVKM. With 6 bases removed from V and 8 bases from J, the gap between germline ends came to 14 bases. CDR3 DNA sequence: TGTGCCAGCAGCCCCCCGGGGAGCGATTCACCCCTCCACTTT. It translates to CASSPPGSDSPLHF.

This chain joins TRBV5-1 and TRBJ2-3; 7 nucleotides agree with TRBD2. Germline V CDR1 and CDR2: SGHRS, YFSETQ. The junction had 6 bases not matched to a gene; V was cut back by 0 bases and J by 5 bases. The CDR3 consists of 15 residues. CDR3 DNA sequence: TGCGCCAGCAGCTTGGGCGGGGGAGGAGGAGATACGCAGTATTTT. This sequence encodes CASSLGGGGGDTQYF.

J is TRBJ2-1 and V is TRBV2; 11 positions match TRBD2. Germline V CDR1 and CDR2: SNHLY, FYNNEI. The CDR3 is 14 amino acids. Trimming at V came to 5 bases and at J to 6 bases, leaving 3 bases not matched to a gene. The CDR3 sequence: CASSRLAGINEQFF. Here the CDR3 DNA reads TGTGCCAGCAGTAGACTAGCGGGAATCAATGAGCAGTTCTTC.

This chain uses TRBV4-3 with TRBJ1-5; TRBD1 might be the D (6 bases). V was cut by 0 bases and J by 9 bases, with 9 bases left in between. CDR3 size: 13 residues. Germline V gives CDR1 LGHNA, CDR2 YSLEER. The CDR3 loop is CASSQDRGWPQHF. The CDR3 nucleotides are TGCGCCAGCAGCCAAGATAGGGGGTGGCCCCAGCATTTT.

V usage is TRBV5-1 and J usage is TRBJ1-6; D is ambiguous. Trimming shortened V by 0 bases and J by 8 bases, and 18 bases separated the two germline ends. The germline V gene encodes CDR1 SGHRS and CDR2 YFSETQ. The CDR3 runs to 17 residues. The CDR3 region is CASSLGFRRGDYSPLHF. In nucleotides, the CDR3 is TGCGCCAGCAGCTTGGGGTTCCGACGGGGTGACTATTCACCCCTCCACTTT.

V and J are TRBV6-6 and TRBJ2-3; a weak D match, TRBD2 (6 bases). V lost 6 bases and J lost 2, with 18 bases in between. Germline V gives CDR1 MNHNY, CDR2 SVGAGI (reference sequence). The CDR3 has 16 amino acids. In DNA form, the CDR3 reads TGTGCCAGCAGCCAACCGTGGGGGGAGTACACAGATACGCAGTATTTT. Its protein is CASSQPWGEYTDTQYF.

This chain's CDR3 is CASSPTGRTGRSPLHF. In DNA form, the CDR3 reads TGTGCCAGCAGCCCCACTGGTCGGACAGGTCGGTCACCCCTCCACTTT. V gene TRBV5-4 combines with J gene TRBJ1-6; 7 bases line up with TRBD1. The J segment lost 10 bases and the V segment lost 4 bases, leaving 14 bases of the junction unmatched. The CDR3 has 16 residues. Germline values: CDR1 SGHNT, CDR2 YYREEE (reference sequence).

The V and J genes are TRBV5-6 and TRBJ2-7, with 9 bases fitting TRBD2. After removal of 2 bases from V and 7 bases from J, the junction contained 13 bases not matched to a gene. Germline V gives CDR1 SGHDT, CDR2 YYEEEE. The CDR3 consists of 16 residues. Written as DNA, the CDR3 is TGTGCCAGCAGCTTCCGGCGGGCGGGAGGGCCGGGAGAGCAGTACTTC. Its protein product is CASSFRRAGGPGEQYF.

This chain links TRBV30 with TRBJ1-4; a possible D gene is TRBD1 (5 bases). This CDR3 contains 13 residues. Trimming cost V 2 bases and J 4 bases, with 8 bases left between them. From germline, CDR1 is GTSNPN and CDR2 SVGIG (reference sequence). CDR3 region: CAWSKGYNEKLFF. For the CDR3, the DNA is TGTGCCTGGAGTAAGGGGTATAATGAAAAACTGTTTTTT.

Sample share makes this clone medium-sized. The rearrangement links TRBV27 to TRBJ2-3; tentative D call: TRBD2 (6 bases). The V end lost 3 bases, the J end lost 6 bases, and 13 bases lay between the germline ends. There are 14 residues in the CDR3. The germline V gene has CDR1 MNHEY and CDR2 SMNVEV (reference sequence). The CDR3 here is CASSLFGGGDTQYF. The CDR3 nucleotides are TGTGCCAGCAGTTTGTTCGGGGGTGGGGATACGCAGTATTTT.

CDR3 sequence: CASSPTGFFHYGYTF. CDR3 in DNA: TGTGCCAGCTCACCTACGGGATTTTTCCACTATGGCTACACCTTC. The rearrangement uses TRBV18 and TRBJ1-2; the D is unclear. The length of the CDR3 is 15 residues. Germline V gene sequence: CDR1 KGHSH, CDR2 LQKENI. V shed 3 bases and J shed 3 bases, with 14 bases lying between them.

The chain recombines TRBV2 with TRBJ2-4, with D tentatively TRBD2 (6 bases). CDR1 is SNHLY, CDR2 FYNNEI, per germline. V was pared by 2 bases and J by 5 bases, with 7 bases between. The CDR3 covers 13 residues. CDR3 coding DNA: TGTGCCAGCAGTGAATCGGGGGAAAACATTCAGTACTTC. Its translation is CASSESGENIQYF.

Only one count was recorded for this clone. The rearrangement links TRBV5-4 to TRBJ1-1, with D possibly matching TRBD1 (5 bases). The ends were cut back, 0 bases at V and 4 bases at J, with 22 bases in the middle. The CDR3 spans 18 residues. CDR1 SGHNT and CDR2 YYREEE come from the germline V gene (reference sequence). The CDR3 is CASSLAGRTQGGGTEAFF. The CDR3 DNA sequence: TGTGCCAGCAGCTTGGCCGGAAGGACCCAGGGAGGAGGCACTGAAGCTTTCTTT.

For this clone: One end of the junction fails to match germline, which may point to a read error. J is TRBJ1-1 and V is TRBV7-9, with D maybe TRBD1 (6 bases). Germline V lookup: CDR1 SEHNR, CDR2 FQNEAQ (reference sequence). The CDR3 is made up of 11 amino acids. CDR3 region: CASSLGPGVTF. The CDR3 DNA reads as TGTGCCAGCAGCTTAGGACCAGGGGTCACCTTT.

V usage is TRBV11-2 and J usage is TRBJ1-1; D is unclear. CDR1 and CDR2 from the germline V gene are SGHAT and FQNNGV. Trimming left V 3 bases short and J 4 bases short, with 9 bases between. This CDR3 has 13 residues. The CDR3 spells CASSLLTGTEAFF. The CDR3 DNA is TGTGCCAGCAGCTTGTTGACGGGCACTGAAGCTTTCTTT.

This clone came up once. This rearrangement joins TRBV28 to TRBJ1-6; no definite D call. The ends were cut back, 1 base at V and 6 bases at J, with 16 bases in the middle. The CDR3 contains 17 residues. Germline V gives CDR1 MDHEN, CDR2 SYDVKM. For the CDR3, the DNA is TGTGCCAGCAGTTTATTGGACGGCGGGAGCGTTAATTCACCCCTCCACTTT. The encoded protein is CASSLLDGGSVNSPLHF.

CDR3 coding DNA: TGTGCCACCAGGATGGGGCGTGAGCAGTTCTTC. It translates to CATRMGREQFF. This chain links TRBV24-1 with TRBJ2-1, with TRBD1 as a possible D gene (5 bases). CDR1 and CDR2 (germline): KGHDR, SFDVKD. V lost 7 bases, J lost 9 bases, and 9 bases lay in between. The CDR3 extends over 11 amino acids.

The genes are TRBV6-5 and TRBJ1-1; D is ambiguous. Germline V gene sequence: CDR1 MNHEY, CDR2 SVGAGI. V was trimmed by 0 bases and J by 3 bases, leaving 8 bases between them. This CDR3 is built from 14 residues. CDR3 DNA sequence: TGTGCCAGCAGTTACTCCGACACCTACACTGAAGCTTTCTTT. This sequence encodes CASSYSDTYTEAFF.

The gene calls are TRBV19 and TRBJ2-5; 12 bases align to TRBD2. CDR3 length equals 16 residues. V dropped 4 bases and J dropped 5; count of bases not matched to a gene: 8. In germline, CDR1 is LNHDA, CDR2 SQIVND (reference sequence). Written as DNA, the CDR3 is TGTGCCAGTAGTAAGGCCCTAGCGGGGGGGCTGGAGACCCAGTACTTC. As protein: CASSKALAGGLETQYF. The full variable domain, its missing parts supplied by reference TRBV19 and TRBJ2-5, is DGGITQSPKYLFRKEGQNVTLSCEQNLNHDAMYWYRQDPGQGLRLIYYSQIVNDFQKGDIAEGYSVSREKKESFPLTVTSAQKNPTAFYLCASSKALAGGLETQYFGPGTRLLVL.